This T cell receptor beta chain was sequenced for a study of early T cells in non-severe SARS-CoV-2 infection (dated by TCRdb to the early 2020s). Regarding the research as a whole: TCR sequencing used bulk RNA from unsorted whole blood, so alpha and beta chains could not be paired. The full study reports these points: VDJdb matching was skewed toward anti-spike CD8 responses, so virus-specific expansions were likely underestimated and private and CD4 specificities were missed.

For this chain, trimming is 5 bases at the V end and 6 bases at the J end, and the number of junction bases without a gene match is 2. CDR1 SNHLY and CDR2 FYNNEI are derived from the germline V gene. Spanning cysteine to phenylalanine, the CDR3 consists of 14 amino acids. The only DNA kept is the CDR3, 42 bases in frame from the first base. The receptor library was made with 5' RACE. TCRdb lists the instrument as NextSeq 500. In the TCR library protocol, unique molecular identifiers were attached to individual cDNA molecules to correct for PCR bias and sequencing error. Both TCR alpha and beta chains were sequenced, and tight co-correlation was observed between alpha and beta sequence abundances in each sample. The published analysis was carried out like this. V gene, J gene and CDR3 annotation of TCR sequences was performed with Decombinator V4. TCRs were defined as expanded if a significant change between any two time points was detected under a Poisson model with p below 0.0001. Abundances of TCRs were expressed as counts per million after normalisation to the total number of TCRs sequenced in each sample. TRAV1-2 paired with TRAJ12, TRAJ20 or TRAJ33 defined MAIT TCRs, while TRAV10 paired with TRAJ18 defined iNKT TCRs. VDJdb, accessed on 1 November 2021, was searched for TCRs annotated for CMV, EBV and SARS-CoV-2, and TCRs annotated for more than one antigen were excluded. TCRdb ran its own pipeline on the public reads, namely fastp trimming at Q25 and MiXCR clone calling, and kept in-frame beta chains. Duplicate CDR3 protein sequences are folded into a single record with the most common DNA and genes. The V and J calls and clone size are TCRdb's, not the authors'. This sample gives around 39,000 distinct CDR3 sequences in total; more than 4.5% of them show up just once. In total, the top ten clones hold roughly 6.3% of the sample.

A case-control design nested within a healthcare worker cohort in London, UK, was used, with weekly nasopharyngeal swab PCR tests and blood sampling performed. Between 23 and 31 March 2020, the week of the UK lockdown, healthcare workers were enrolled and then followed up weekly for as long as 16 weeks. This clonotype occurred a few times. The antigen it binds to is not known. The sample holds no much larger clone one base away, and base qualities are not on file. Here the chain combines TRBV2 and TRBJ2-1; TRBD2 agrees with 12 junctional bases. The material was whole blood, obtained at baseline. This sequence was found in an adult who was a healthcare worker with PCR-confirmed SARS-CoV-2 infection or an uninfected control (not recorded which). For the CDR3, the sequence is CASSRLAGANEQFF. The DNA sequence reads TGTGCCAGCAGTCGACTAGCGGGGGCCAATGAGCAGTTCTTC.